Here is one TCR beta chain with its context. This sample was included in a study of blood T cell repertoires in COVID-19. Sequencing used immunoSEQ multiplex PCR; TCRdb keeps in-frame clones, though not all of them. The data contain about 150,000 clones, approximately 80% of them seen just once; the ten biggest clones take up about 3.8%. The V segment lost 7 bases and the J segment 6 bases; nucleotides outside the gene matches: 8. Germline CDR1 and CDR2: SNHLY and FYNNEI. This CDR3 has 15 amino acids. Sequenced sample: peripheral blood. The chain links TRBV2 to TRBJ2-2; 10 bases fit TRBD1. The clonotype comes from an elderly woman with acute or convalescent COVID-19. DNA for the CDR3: TGTGCCAGCAACGGACAGGGGGGAGTGTCCGGGGAGCTGTTTTTT. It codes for CASNGQGGVSGELFF.